The 6 T cell receptor beta chains reported below all come from one sample, sequenced in a study of blood T cell repertoires in COVID-19. The repertoire was sequenced with immunoSEQ multiplex PCR; TCRdb's copy has only in-frame clones and lacks some. Of approximately 260,000 clones detected, around four fifths appear once; the ten largest clones hold approximately 4.5%. Sequenced: PBMCs or T cells enriched from blood (not recorded which). All receptors derive from a man aged 25 to 45 with acute COVID-19.

The rearrangement joins TRBV27 to TRBJ1-2, with TRBD1 matching 12 bases. The germline V gene has CDR1 MNHEY and CDR2 SMNVEV (reference sequence). The CDR3 length is 13 residues. Losses at the gene ends were 7 bases for V and 8 bases for J; bases not matched to a gene: 5. The CDR3 reads CASKGQGARGYTF. CDR3 DNA sequence: TGTGCCAGCAAGGGACAGGGGGCGCGGGGCTACACCTTC.

Worth noting for this clone: A junction boundary mismatches the germline segment, possibly from a read error. V and J are TRBV7-7 and TRBJ2-1; TRBD2 agrees at 9 bases. CDR3 length: 16 residues. CDR1 SSHAT and CDR2 FNYEAQ come from the germline V gene (reference sequence). In DNA, the CDR3 is TGTGCTAGCAGCGCCTCGGTTAGCGGGAGTTACAATGAGCAGTTCTTC. Translating gives CASSASVSGSYNEQFF. The whole variable domain, remainder taken from reference TRBV7-7 and TRBJ2-1, is GAGVSQSPRYKVTKRGQDVTLRCDPISSHATLYWYQQALGQGPEFLTYFNYEAQPDKSGLPSDRFSAERPEGSISTLTIQRTEQRDSAMYRCASSASVSGSYNEQFFGPGTRLTVL.

This clone occurred a few times. The rearrangement joins TRBV10-2 to TRBJ1-3; TRBD1 matches 7 bases. Losses at the gene ends were 5 bases for V and 3 bases for J; bases not matched to a gene: 4. The CDR3 has 14 amino acids. Germline loops: CDR1 WSHSY, CDR2 SAAADI. CDR3 in amino acids: CASSRGQDGNTIYF. The DNA for the CDR3 is TGCGCCAGCAGTAGGGGGCAGGATGGAAACACCATATATTTT.

The chain combines TRBV7-9 with TRBJ1-4, with D perhaps matching TRBD1 (5 bases). The CDR3 length is 13 residues. Germline CDR1 is SEHNR and CDR2 is FQNEAQ (reference sequence). V was trimmed by 7 bases and J by 8 bases, leaving 14 bases between them. CDR3 nucleotides: TGTGCCAGCACCTCAGGGTCCACCGAAAAACTGTTTTTT. Its translation is CASTSGSTEKLFF.

V gene TRBV18 combines with J gene TRBJ1-1, with D unresolved. Germline lookup yields CDR1 KGHSH and CDR2 LQKENI. This CDR3 spans 14 amino acids. V was trimmed by 3 bases and J by 4 bases, leaving 12 bases between them. Here the CDR3 DNA reads TGTGCCAGCTCACCCCCCCGGGGAAGCACTGAAGCTTTCTTT. It translates to CASSPPRGSTEAFF. Full variable domain (outside the CDR3, taken from reference TRBV18 and TRBJ1-1): NAGVMQNPRHLVRRRGQEARLRCSPMKGHSHVYWYRQLPEEGLKFMVYLQKENIIDESGMPKERFSAEFPKEGPSILRIQQVVRGDSAAYFCASSPPRGSTEAFFGQGTRLTVV.

The chain links TRBV14 to TRBJ1-6; weak D call: TRBD1 (5 bases). CDR1 is SGHDN and CDR2 is FVKESK in the germline V gene. Trimming pared 2 bases from V and 2 bases from J, leaving 10 bases between. The CDR3 loop spans 16 amino acids. CDR3 in amino acids: CASSQSRAPYNSPLHF. The CDR3 nucleotides read TGTGCCAGCAGCCAATCCAGGGCCCCCTATAATTCACCCCTCCACTTT.